Below, 3 T cell receptor beta chains from the same sample are listed, as sequenced in a study of cytomegalovirus exposure and HLA in healthy donors. The PCR employed 60 Vbeta primers together with 13 Jbeta primers. Libraries were prepared by immunoSEQ multiplex PCR; TCRdb keeps only in-frame clonotypes and omits some of them. The sample records 75,000 to 100,000 clones, over 65% being singletons. Sequenced sample: PBMCs. The origin of the receptors is a middle-aged man in good health and CMV-seronegative.

This clone has a handful of counts. The chain has TRBV29-1 and TRBJ2-3, with 16 bases lining up with TRBD2. This CDR3 contains 16 residues. The germline gives CDR1 SQVTM, CDR2 ANQGSEA. With V trimmed by 3 bases and J by 6 bases, 6 bases remained unmatched. The CDR3 DNA is TGCAGCGTTGACTCGGGACTAGCGGGAGGGTCCGATACGCAGTATTTT. It codes for CSVDSGLAGGSDTQYF.

The J gene is TRBJ1-6, the V gene TRBV6-5, with TRBD1 identical over 7 bases. The CDR3 totals 16 residues. The germline gives CDR1 MNHEY, CDR2 SVGAGI. V was pared by 1 base and J by 7 bases, with 7 bases of the junction left unmatched. The CDR3 sequence is CASSYFPPGQNSPLHF. The CDR3 bases are TGTGCCAGCAGTTACTTCCCCCCGGGACAGAATTCACCCCTCCACTTT.

This chain joins TRBV4-2 and TRBJ2-7; D unclear. Germline CDR1 reads LGHNA; CDR2 reads YNFKEQ. The germline V and J ends were trimmed by 0 bases and 0 bases, with 6 bases remaining between them. The CDR3 runs 14 residues. CDR3 bases: TGTGCCAGCAGCCAAGAGAGGAGCTCCTACGAGCAGTACTTC. Protein product: CASSQERSSYEQYF.